The T cell receptor (beta chain) described here comes from a study of control samples from healthy donors and cancer patients. Germline CDR1 is LNHDA and CDR2 is SQIVND (reference sequence). V lost 5 bases to trimming and J lost 4 bases, with 17 bases between them. The length of the CDR3 is 15 residues. The repertoire was sequenced with immunoSEQ multiplex PCR; TCRdb's copy has only in-frame clones and lacks some. The table lists approximately 100,000 clones, almost 90% of them singletons. The receptor was derived from a man aged 25-45 years in good health. The sample consisted of blood. The chain carries TRBV19 and TRBJ1-2, with a tentative D call TRBD1 (6 bases). The CDR3 DNA reads TGTGCCAGTAGTGAAAACGGGGGGCTTGGCTATGGCTACACCTTC. It is translated as CASSENGGLGYGYTF.